These T cell receptor beta chains were read from a single sample in a study of blood T cell repertoires in COVID-19. Generated by immunoSEQ multiplex PCR, the TCRdb table keeps only in-frame clones and is missing some. The table lists some 360,000 clones, about 90% of them singletons, with just over 1% in the top ten. The sample taken for sequencing was PBMCs or T cells enriched from blood (not recorded which). The receptors stem from a woman aged 25-40 years who had been exposed to COVID-19. CDR3s include the opening cysteine and the closing phenylalanine or tryptophan. A D gene is named only where the DNA matches it firmly. Only some rows state a clone size, as once, few, many or a class for expanded clones.

size	V	J	D	CDR3	DNA
once	TRBV20-1	TRBJ2-7	-	CSASSQRSYEQYF	TGCAGTGCTAGTAGCCAGCGCTCCTACGAGCAGTACTTC
-	TRBV7-2	TRBJ1-2	-	CASSLHSGYTF	TGTGCCAGCAGCTTACATAGCGGCTACACCTTC
-	TRBV7-3	TRBJ2-7	-	CASSLSGGLNSYEQYF	TGTGCCAGCAGCTTATCAGGGGGACTTAACTCCTACGAGCAGTACTTC
-	TRBV19	TRBJ2-1	TRBD1	CASRRGLIYNEQFF	TGTGCCAGTAGAAGGGGGCTTATCTACAATGAGCAGTTCTTC
-	TRBV7-3	TRBJ2-3	TRBD2	CASSLAPPSGRLTDTQYF	TGTGCCAGCAGCTTGGCCCCCCCTAGCGGGAGATTGACAGATACGCAGTATTTT
-	TRBV29-1	TRBJ2-1	-	CSVEEARSGQFF	TGCAGCGTTGAAGAAGCCCGCTCGGGGCAGTTCTTC
-	TRBV15	TRBJ1-1	TRBD1	CATSSVDRVNTEAFF	TGTGCCACCAGCAGTGTAGACAGGGTGAACACTGAAGCTTTCTTT
-	TRBV7-8	TRBJ2-1	-	CASSLRGYSHNEQFF	TGTGCCAGCAGCTTAAGAGGGTATTCGCACAATGAGCAGTTCTTC
-	TRBV28	TRBJ1-4	TRBD1	CASSLAGQWNEKLFF	TGTGCCAGCAGTTTAGCGGGACAGTGGAATGAAAAACTGTTTTTT
-	TRBV28	TRBJ2-7	-	CATGGNYEQYF	TGTGCGACGGGGGGCAACTACGAGCAGTACTTC
once	TRBV19	TRBJ1-5	-	CASSMVARGNQPQHF	TGTGCCAGTAGTATGGTCGCTCGCGGCAATCAGCCCCAGCATTTT
few	TRBV28	TRBJ1-5	-	CASSSHSGLNQPQHF	TGTGCCAGCAGTTCGCACTCAGGGCTCAATCAGCCCCAGCATTTT
once	TRBV28	TRBJ1-2	-	CASSVETAVNYGYTF	TGTGCCAGCAGCGTGGAAACAGCAGTCAACTATGGCTACACCTTC
-	TRBV27	TRBJ2-5	-	CASSPVPPSIETQYF	TGTGCCAGCAGTCCGGTTCCTCCTAGTATCGAGACCCAGTACTTC
-	TRBV19	TRBJ1-1	TRBD1	CASSSWTGNTEAFF	TGTGCCAGTAGTAGCTGGACAGGGAACACTGAAGCTTTCTTT
few	TRBV6-4	TRBJ2-3	-	CASSVRSTDTQYF	TGTGCCAGCAGTGTACGGTCCACAGATACGCAGTATTTT
-	TRBV5-1	TRBJ1-3	-	CASSLEFLGAGNTIYF	TGCGCCAGCAGCTTGGAGTTTCTCGGGGCTGGAAACACCATATATTTT
-	TRBV11-3	TRBJ2-7	-	CASSLSTLNYEQYF	TGTGCCAGCAGCTTATCCACACTAAACTACGAGCAGTACTTC
-	TRBV6-5	TRBJ2-7	TRBD1	CASSSDRGYEQYF	TGTGCCAGCAGCTCGGACAGGGGATACGAGCAGTACTTC
-	TRBV19	TRBJ1-3	-	CASSIAGSSGNTIYF	TGTGCCAGTAGTATTGCCGGGTCTTCTGGAAACACCATATATTTT
-	TRBV7-9	TRBJ2-1	TRBD2	CASSLAGVQYNEQFF	TGTGCCAGCAGTCTAGCGGGAGTCCAGTACAATGAGCAGTTCTTC
-	TRBV12-5	TRBJ1-1	TRBD1	CASGQNRGPNTEAFF	TGTGCTAGTGGCCAGAACAGGGGCCCGAACACTGAAGCTTTCTTT
-	TRBV12-5	TRBJ2-3	-	CASGRGLDTDTQYF	TGTGCTAGTGGGCGGGGGCTAGACACAGATACGCAGTATTTT